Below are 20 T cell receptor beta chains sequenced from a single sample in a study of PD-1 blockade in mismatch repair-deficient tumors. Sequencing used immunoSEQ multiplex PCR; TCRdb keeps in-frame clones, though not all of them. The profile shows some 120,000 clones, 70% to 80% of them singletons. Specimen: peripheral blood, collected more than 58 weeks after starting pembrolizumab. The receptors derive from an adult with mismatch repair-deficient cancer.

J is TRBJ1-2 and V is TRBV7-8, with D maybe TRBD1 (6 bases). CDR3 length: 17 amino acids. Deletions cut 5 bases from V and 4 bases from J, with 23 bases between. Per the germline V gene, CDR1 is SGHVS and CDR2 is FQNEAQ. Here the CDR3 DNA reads TGTGCCAGCAGCCCTTGGCGGGGGGCGTCTTTGACCTATGGCTACACCTTC. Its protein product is CASSPWRGASLTYGYTF.

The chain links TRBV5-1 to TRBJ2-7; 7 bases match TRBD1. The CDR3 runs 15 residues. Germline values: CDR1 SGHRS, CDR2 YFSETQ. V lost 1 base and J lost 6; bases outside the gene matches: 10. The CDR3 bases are TGCGCCAGCAGCTTGAGCCAACACAGGGGCGGCGAGCAGTACTTC. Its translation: CASSLSQHRGGEQYF.

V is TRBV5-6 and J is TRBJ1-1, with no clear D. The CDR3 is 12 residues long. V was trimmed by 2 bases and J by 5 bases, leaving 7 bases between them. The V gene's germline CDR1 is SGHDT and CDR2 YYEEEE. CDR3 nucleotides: TGTGCCAGCAGCTTATGGGAGACTGAAGCTTTCTTT. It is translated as CASSLWETEAFF.

CDR3 DNA sequence: TGTGCCAGCAGTTTGATGGGATTCTATGGCTACACCTTC. It encodes CASSLMGFYGYTF. V gene TRBV28 combines with J gene TRBJ1-2; D is ambiguous. CDR1 and CDR2 (germline): MDHEN, SYDVKM. V lost 3 bases to trimming and J lost 4 bases, with 9 bases between them. The CDR3 length is 13 residues.

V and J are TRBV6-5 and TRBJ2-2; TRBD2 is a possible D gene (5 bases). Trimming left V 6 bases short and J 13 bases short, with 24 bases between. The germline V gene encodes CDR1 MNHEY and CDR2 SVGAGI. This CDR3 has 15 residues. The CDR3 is CASRPISTGVYALFF. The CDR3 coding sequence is TGTGCCAGCAGGCCCATAAGCACCGGGGTGTATGCGCTGTTTTTT.

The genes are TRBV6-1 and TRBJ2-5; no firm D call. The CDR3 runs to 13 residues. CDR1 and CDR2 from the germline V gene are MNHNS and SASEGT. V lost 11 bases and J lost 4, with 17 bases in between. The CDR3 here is CAAPPTVGETQYF. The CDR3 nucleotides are TGTGCCGCACCACCGACGGTCGGAGAGACCCAGTACTTC.

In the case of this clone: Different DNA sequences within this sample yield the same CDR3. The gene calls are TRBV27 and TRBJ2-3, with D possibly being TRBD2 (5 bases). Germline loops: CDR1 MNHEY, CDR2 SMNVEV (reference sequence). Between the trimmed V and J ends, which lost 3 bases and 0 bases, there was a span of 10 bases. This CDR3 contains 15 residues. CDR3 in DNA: TGTGCCAGCAGTTTTCGGGGTAAAAGCACAGATACGCAGTATTTT. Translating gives CASSFRGKSTDTQYF.

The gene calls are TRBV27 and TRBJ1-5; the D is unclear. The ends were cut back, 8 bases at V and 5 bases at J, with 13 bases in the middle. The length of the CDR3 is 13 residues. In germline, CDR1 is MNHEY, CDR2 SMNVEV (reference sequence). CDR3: CASRVGPHQPQHF. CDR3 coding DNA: TGTGCCAGCCGTGTAGGCCCCCATCAGCCCCAGCATTTT.

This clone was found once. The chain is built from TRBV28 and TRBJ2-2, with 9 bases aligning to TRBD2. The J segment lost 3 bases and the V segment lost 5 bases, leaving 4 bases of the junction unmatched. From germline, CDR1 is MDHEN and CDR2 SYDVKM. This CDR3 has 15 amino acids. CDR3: CASSPLAGYTGELFF. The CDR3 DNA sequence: TGTGCCAGCAGTCCTCTAGCGGGATACACCGGGGAGCTGTTTTTT.

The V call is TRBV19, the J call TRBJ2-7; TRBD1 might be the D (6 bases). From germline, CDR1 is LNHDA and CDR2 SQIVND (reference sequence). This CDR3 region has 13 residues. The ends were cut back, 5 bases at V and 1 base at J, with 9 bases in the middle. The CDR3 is CASSWGQSYEQYF. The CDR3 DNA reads TGTGCCAGTAGTTGGGGACAATCCTACGAGCAGTACTTC.

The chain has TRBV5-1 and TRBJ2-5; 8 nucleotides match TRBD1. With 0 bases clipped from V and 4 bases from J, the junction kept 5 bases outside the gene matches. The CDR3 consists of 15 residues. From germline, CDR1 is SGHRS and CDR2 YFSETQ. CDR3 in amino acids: CASSLGAGGGETQYF. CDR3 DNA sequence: TGCGCCAGCAGCTTGGGGGCAGGGGGCGGAGAGACCCAGTACTTC.

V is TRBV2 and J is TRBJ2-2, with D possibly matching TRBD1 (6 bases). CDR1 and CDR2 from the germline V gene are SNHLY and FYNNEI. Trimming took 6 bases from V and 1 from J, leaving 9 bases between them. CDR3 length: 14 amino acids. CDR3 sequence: CASRVQGNTGELFF. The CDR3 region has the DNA TGTGCCAGCAGGGTACAGGGGAACACCGGGGAGCTGTTTTTT.

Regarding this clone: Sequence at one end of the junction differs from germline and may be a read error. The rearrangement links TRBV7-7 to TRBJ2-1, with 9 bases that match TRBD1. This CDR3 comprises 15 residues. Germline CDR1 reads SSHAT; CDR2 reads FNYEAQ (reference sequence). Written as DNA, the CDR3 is TGTGCTAGCAGCTTAGGGGGACAGGGAGCGAATGAGCAGTTCTTC. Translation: CASSLGGQGANEQFF. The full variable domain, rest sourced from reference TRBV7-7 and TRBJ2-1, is GAGVSQSPRYKVTKRGQDVTLRCDPISSHATLYWYQQALGQGPEFLTYFNYEAQPDKSGLPSDRFSAERPEGSISTLTIQRTEQRDSAMYRCASSLGGQGANEQFFGPGTRLTVL.

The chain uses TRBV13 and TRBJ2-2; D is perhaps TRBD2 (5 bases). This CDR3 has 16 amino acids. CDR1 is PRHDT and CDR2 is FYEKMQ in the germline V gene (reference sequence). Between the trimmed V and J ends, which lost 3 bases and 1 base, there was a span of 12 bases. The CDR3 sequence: CASSFSLAGNTGELFF. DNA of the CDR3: TGTGCCAGCAGCTTTAGTCTAGCAGGGAACACCGGGGAGCTGTTTTTT.

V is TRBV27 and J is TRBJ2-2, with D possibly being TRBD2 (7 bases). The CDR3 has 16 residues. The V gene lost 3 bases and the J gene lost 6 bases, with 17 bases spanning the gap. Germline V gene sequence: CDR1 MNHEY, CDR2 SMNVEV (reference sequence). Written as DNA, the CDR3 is TGTGCCAGCAGTTTCCGGGGGGCGCCGGGGGCCGGGGAGCTGTTTTTT. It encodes CASSFRGAPGAGELFF.

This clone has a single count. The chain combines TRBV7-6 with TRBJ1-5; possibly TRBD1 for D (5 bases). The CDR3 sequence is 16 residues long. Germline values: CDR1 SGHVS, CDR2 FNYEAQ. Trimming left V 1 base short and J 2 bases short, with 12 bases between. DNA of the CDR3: TGTGCCAGCAGCTTAGACGGGGGTCAGGGCAATCAGCCCCAGCATTTT. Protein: CASSLDGGQGNQPQHF.

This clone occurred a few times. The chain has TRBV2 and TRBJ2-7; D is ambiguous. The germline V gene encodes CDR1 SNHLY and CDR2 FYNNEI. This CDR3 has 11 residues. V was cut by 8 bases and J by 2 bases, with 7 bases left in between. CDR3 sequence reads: CASGRAYEQYF. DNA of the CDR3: TGTGCCAGCGGTCGAGCCTACGAGCAGTACTTC.

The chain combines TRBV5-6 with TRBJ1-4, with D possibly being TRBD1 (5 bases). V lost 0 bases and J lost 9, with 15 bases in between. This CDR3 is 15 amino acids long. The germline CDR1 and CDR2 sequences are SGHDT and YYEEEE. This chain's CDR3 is CASSLEGPRNQKLFF. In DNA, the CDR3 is TGTGCCAGCAGCTTGGAGGGACCGAGAAACCAAAAACTGTTTTTT.

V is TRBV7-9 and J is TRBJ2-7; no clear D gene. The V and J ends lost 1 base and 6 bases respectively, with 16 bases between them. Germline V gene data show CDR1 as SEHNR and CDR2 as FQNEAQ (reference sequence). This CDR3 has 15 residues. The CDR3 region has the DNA TGTGCCAGCAGCTTAGATCCCCGAGAAGCGCTCGAGCAGTACTTC. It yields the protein CASSLDPREALEQYF.

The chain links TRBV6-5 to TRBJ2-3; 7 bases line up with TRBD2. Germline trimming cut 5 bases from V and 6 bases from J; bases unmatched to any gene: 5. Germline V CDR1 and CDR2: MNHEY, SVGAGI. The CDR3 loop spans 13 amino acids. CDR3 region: CASSGEGVDTQYF. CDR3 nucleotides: TGTGCCAGCAGTGGGGAGGGCGTGGATACGCAGTATTTT.